Detailed here is one TCR beta chain. Its cognate antigen is unknown. The trim removed 10 bases at V and 3 bases at J, leaving 12 bases unmatched. CDR1 and CDR2 (germline): ENHRY, SYGVKD. The CDR3 runs to 15 residues. Profiled with immunoSEQ multiplex PCR; TCRdb holds only in-frame clones, not every one. This sample has 2 million to 2.5 million clones, with approximately 96% found just once. The record originates from a study of shared clonotypes between healthy human individuals. On the study more broadly: The plates for each donor numbered three CD4 naive, three CD4 memory, two CD8 naive and one CD8 memory. Overall study findings and caveats: Several donors held approximately 5% of naive CD4 clonotypes in common.

Input material: naive CD4+ T cells sorted from blood. Subset denoted: CD45RA+ positively selected. The receptor's source is a man aged 18 to 30 in good health. The chain uses TRBV10-3 and TRBJ2-3, with TRBD2 matching 8 bases. The CDR3 loop reads CATRGAPGGTDTQYF. The CDR3 nucleotides are TGTGCCACCCGAGGGGCGCCGGGAGGGACAGATACGCAGTATTTT.